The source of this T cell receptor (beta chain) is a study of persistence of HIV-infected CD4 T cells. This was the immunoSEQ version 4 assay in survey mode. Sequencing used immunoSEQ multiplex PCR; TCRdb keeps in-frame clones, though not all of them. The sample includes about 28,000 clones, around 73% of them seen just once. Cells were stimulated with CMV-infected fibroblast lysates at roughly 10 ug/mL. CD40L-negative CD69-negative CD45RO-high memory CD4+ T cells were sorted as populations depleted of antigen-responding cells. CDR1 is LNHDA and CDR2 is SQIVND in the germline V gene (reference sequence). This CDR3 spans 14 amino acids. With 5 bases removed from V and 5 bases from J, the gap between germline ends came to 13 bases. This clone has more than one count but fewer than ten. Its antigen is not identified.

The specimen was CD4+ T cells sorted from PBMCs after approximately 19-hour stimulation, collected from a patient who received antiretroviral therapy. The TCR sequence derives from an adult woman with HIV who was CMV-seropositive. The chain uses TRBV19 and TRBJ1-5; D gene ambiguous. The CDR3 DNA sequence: TGTGCCAGTAGTTGGGGAAACCGCGATCAGCCCCAGCATTTT. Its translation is CASSWGNRDQPQHF.